This is a list of T cell receptor beta chains from one sample in a study of blood T cell repertoires in COVID-19. Profiled with immunoSEQ multiplex PCR; TCRdb holds only in-frame clones, not every one. The sample has 300,000 or so clones; 80% to 95% are singletons. The sequenced material came from PBMCs or T cells enriched from blood (not recorded which). The receptors come from a woman younger than 45 who had recovered from COVID-19. Both conserved end residues are part of each CDR3. D genes are given only for firm matches. Size tells how often a clone was seen (once, few, many) or the class of an expanded clone, and some rows leave it out.

>NA|TRBJ1-1|TRBV7-3|TRBD1
TGTGCCAGCAGCCCGACAGGGGGCGCGAACACTGAAGCTTTCTTT
CASSPTGGANTEAFF
>NA|TRBJ1-6|TRBV18|NA
TGTGCCAGCTCACCAACGCAAACTACGGATTCACCCCTCCACTTT
CASSPTQTTDSPLHF
>NA|TRBJ1-2|TRBV21-1|NA
TGTGCCAGCAGCAATAGCGGGGGCTCGAATGGCTACACCTTC
CASSNSGGSNGYTF
>NA|TRBJ2-6|TRBV7-3|TRBD1
TGTGCCAGCAGCTTAATGAACAGGGGTGGGGCCAACGTCCTGACTTTC
CASSLMNRGGANVLTF
>NA|TRBJ2-1|TRBV27|TRBD2
TGTGCCAGCAGTTTATTAGCGGGAGGTCGGAATGAGCAGTTCTTC
CASSLLAGGRNEQFF
>NA|TRBJ2-7|TRBV7-2|TRBD2
TGTGCCAGCAGCTTGACTAGCGGGATTTACTCCTACGAGCAGTACTTC
CASSLTSGIYSYEQYF
>NA|TRBJ2-1|TRBV2|TRBD2
TGTGCCAGCAGTGGTGGGAGGGGCGCCTACAATGAGCAGTTCTTC
CASSGGRGAYNEQFF
>NA|TRBJ2-1|TRBV14|NA
TGTGCCAGCAGCCGGGACATCTCCTACAATGAGCAGTTCTTC
CASSRDISYNEQFF
>NA|TRBJ1-2|TRBV7-9|NA
TGTGCCAGCAGCTTAAGCGATCATGGCTACACCTTC
CASSLSDHGYTF
>NA|TRBJ1-6|TRBV11-2|NA
TGTGCCAGCAGCTTAAGAGGGAGTAGGGACTCCTATAATTCACCCCTCCACTTT
CASSLRGSRDSYNSPLHF
>NA|TRBJ1-2|TRBV30|TRBD1
TGTGCCTGGAGTTCCAGGGACAGGGGGTTCTATGGCTACACCTTC
CAWSSRDRGFYGYTF
>NA|TRBJ2-5|TRBV10-3|TRBD1
TGTGCCATCAGTTCGGGACAGGGGGTAAAAGAGACCCAGTACTTC
CAISSGQGVKETQYF
>NA|TRBJ2-2|TRBV18|NA
TGTGCCAGCTCACGAGAGCCGAGATCCTCGAACACCGGGGAGCTGTTTTTT
CASSREPRSSNTGELFF
>NA|TRBJ2-2|TRBV18|TRBD2
TGTGCCAGCTCACCACTTCTAGCGGGAGGTACCGGGGAGCTGTTTTTT
CASSPLLAGGTGELFF
>NA|TRBJ2-1|TRBV10-3|NA
TGTGCCATCAGTGAGTCTGGAGCAGCTACGTACAATGAGCAGTTCTTC
CAISESGAATYNEQFF
>NA|TRBJ1-1|TRBV18|TRBD1
TGTGCCAGCTCACGGACAGGGGGCACTGAAGCTTTCTTT
CASSRTGGTEAFF
>once|TRBJ1-3|TRBV19|NA
TGTGCCAGTAACCCACCTAGCCAGTCTGGAAACACCATATATTTT
CASNPPSQSGNTIYF